This T cell receptor (beta chain) comes out of a study of blood T cells in healthy people across ages. Findings and caveats of the study: Unsorted PBMCs ruled out conclusive naive versus antigen-experienced comparison.

A second roughly 7 to 11 cycle PCR used barcoded and J-beta primers. TCRdb itself ran the 5' RACE reads through MiXCR, one entry per CDR3 protein. Of more than 900,000 distinct CDR3 sequences in the sample, about 28% are singletons; the top ten hold more than 8.5%. This clonotype has ten or more counts. Its target is not known. Ranging in age from about 6 to 90, the donors were healthy Caucasian individuals from Russia. The germline CDR1 and CDR2 sequences are SGHVS and FQNEAQ. This CDR3 contains 16 residues. V was pared by 1 base and J by 4 bases, with 11 bases between. These data also formed part of another study, on T cells of mothers and their children. That paper notes: Donation was provided by three healthy Caucasian mothers along with their six children.

The source of this sequence is a woman aged 40 to 50 in good health. The sample was blood. V usage is TRBV7-8 and J usage is TRBJ1-6, with D possibly TRBD1 on 5 matching bases. The CDR3 here is CASSLERAGYNSPLHF. CDR3 DNA: TGTGCCAGCAGCTTAGAGCGGGCAGGGTATAATTCACCCCTCCACTTT.